This T cell receptor (beta chain) was captured by sequencing in a study of blood T cell repertoires in COVID-19. For the study at large: From the United States, Italy and Spain came samples of acute and convalescent COVID-19. PBMCs, B-cell-depleted T cells, or T cells were the source of the cDNA or gDNA that made up the material.

There are 16 residues in the CDR3. J was trimmed by 7 bases and V by 0 bases; bases with no gene match: 3. The germline CDR1 and CDR2 sequences are SGHRS and YFSETQ. In the original processing: Amplification with reference gene primers provided the estimates of nucleated cell counts. Sequenced by immunoSEQ multiplex PCR; TCRdb stores in-frame clones only, minus some. For V, J and clone size, that table is used; D and trimming come from the DNA. The sample contains tens of thousands of clones, over 75% of which appear only once. The specimen sequenced was peripheral blood. The chain joins TRBV5-1 to TRBJ2-4; 14 bases line up with TRBD2. The receptor's source is a man aged 45-65 years with acute or convalescent COVID-19. The CDR3 region has the DNA TGCGCCAGCAGCTTGGGGACTAGCGGGGGGCAGAACATTCAGTACTTC. It encodes CASSLGTSGGQNIQYF.